Listed below are T cell receptor beta chains from one sample, sequenced in a study of blood T cells in healthy people across ages. In TCRdb, the 5' RACE reads were re-called with MiXCR into one record per CDR3 protein. This table holds over 1,300,000 distinct CDR3 sequences, around 55% found once. Sequencing was carried out using blood. The origin of the receptors is a man in his late teens or twenties in good health. Both conserved end residues are part of each CDR3. D genes are given only for firm matches. The listing skips clone size in some rows; elsewhere it reads once, few, many or a size class.

V gene: TRBV3-1; J gene: TRBJ2-1; clone size: -; D gene: -; CDR3 protein: CASSQVVLSSYNEQFF; CDR3 DNA: TGTGCCAGCAGCCAAGTCGTATTGAGCTCCTACAATGAGCAGTTCTTC
V gene: TRBV4-1; J gene: TRBJ2-1; clone size: few; D gene: -; CDR3 protein: CASSQGPPDSNYNEQFF; CDR3 DNA: TGCGCCAGCAGCCAAGGGCCACCGGACTCCAACTACAATGAGCAGTTCTTC
V gene: TRBV5-1; J gene: TRBJ2-7; clone size: -; D gene: -; CDR3 protein: CATSDRSTPYEQYF; CDR3 DNA: TGCGCCACCTCTGACAGGAGCACTCCCTACGAGCAGTACTTC
V gene: TRBV5-6; J gene: TRBJ2-3; clone size: few; D gene: -; CDR3 protein: CASSSRLLRDTQYF; CDR3 DNA: TGTGCCAGCAGCTCACGTCTTCTTCGGGATACGCAGTATTTT
V gene: TRBV19; J gene: TRBJ2-3; clone size: -; D gene: -; CDR3 protein: CASTRTDSTDTQYF; CDR3 DNA: TGTGCCAGTACCCGCACCGACAGCACAGATACGCAGTATTTT
V gene: TRBV20-1; J gene: TRBJ2-3; clone size: few; D gene: -; CDR3 protein: CSARGLYTDTQYF; CDR3 DNA: TGCAGTGCTAGAGGACTGTACACAGATACGCAGTATTTT
V gene: TRBV7-6; J gene: TRBJ1-1; clone size: -; D gene: -; CDR3 protein: CASSPGWDTEAFF; CDR3 DNA: TGTGCCAGCAGCCCAGGGTGGGACACTGAAGCTTTCTTT
V gene: TRBV20-1; J gene: TRBJ1-1; clone size: -; D gene: TRBD1; CDR3 protein: CSARDGTAKGLNTEAFF; CDR3 DNA: TGCAGTGCTAGAGACGGGACAGCCAAAGGGTTGAACACTGAAGCTTTCTTT
V gene: TRBV6-5; J gene: TRBJ1-1; clone size: -; D gene: -; CDR3 protein: CASGASLNTEAFF; CDR3 DNA: TGTGCCAGCGGGGCATCCCTGAACACTGAAGCTTTCTTT
V gene: TRBV5-5; J gene: TRBJ2-3; clone size: -; D gene: -; CDR3 protein: CASSPASSPADTQYF; CDR3 DNA: TGTGCCAGCAGCCCGGCATCTTCTCCGGCAGATACGCAGTATTTT
V gene: TRBV4-1; J gene: TRBJ1-2; clone size: -; D gene: -; CDR3 protein: CASGEPGHRGYTF; CDR3 DNA: TGCGCCAGCGGGGAGCCCGGGCACCGCGGCTACACCTTC